The sequence of this T cell receptor beta chain was determined in a study of T cells in localized non-small cell lung cancer. Produced via immunoSEQ multiplex PCR; TCRdb's table is partial and in-frame only. Seen here are approximately 1,500 clones, roughly 22% observed once, and the top ten hold around 25%. Study outcomes and limitations: Sequencing was restricted to one tumor region; therefore, heterogeneity remains possible.

As to this clone: Its matching antigen is unknown.

With 7 bases clipped from V and 3 bases from J, the junction kept 7 bases outside the gene matches. There are 14 residues in the CDR3. Germline V gives CDR1 LGHNT, CDR2 FRNRAP. The receptor was isolated from a male donor at least 60 years old with stage III squamous cell lung carcinoma. Specimen: normal lung tissue next to the tumor, collected before any cancer treatment. The V and J genes are TRBV12-5 and TRBJ2-5; the match to TRBD1 covers 8 bases. The CDR3, as DNA: TGTGCTAGTGCCCAAACAGGGGGGAAAGAGACCCAGTACTTC. Translation: CASAQTGGKETQYF.